This TCR beta chain originates from a study of T cell responses to AZD1222 COVID-19 vaccine. This CDR3 is built from 12 residues. Trimming took off 2 bases at V and 4 bases at J, with 5 bases between the two ends. Looked up from germline, CDR1 is MDHEN and CDR2 is SYDVKM. On this clone itself: The same CDR3 can be traced to other DNA sequences in this sample.

Sequencing was performed with immunoSEQ multiplex PCR; in TCRdb, only in-frame clones are kept and a portion is missing. The data hold some 170,000 clones, with 90% to 95% observed a single time. The sample was peripheral blood, taken 28 days after the second dose of the MenACWY control vaccine. The sequence was collected from an adult who received the MenACWY meningococcal vaccine as a control. The chain couples TRBV28 to TRBJ1-1; D call uncertain. CDR3 protein: CASSLGLTEAFF. In nucleotides, the CDR3 is TGTGCCAGCAGTTTAGGACTCACTGAAGCTTTCTTT.